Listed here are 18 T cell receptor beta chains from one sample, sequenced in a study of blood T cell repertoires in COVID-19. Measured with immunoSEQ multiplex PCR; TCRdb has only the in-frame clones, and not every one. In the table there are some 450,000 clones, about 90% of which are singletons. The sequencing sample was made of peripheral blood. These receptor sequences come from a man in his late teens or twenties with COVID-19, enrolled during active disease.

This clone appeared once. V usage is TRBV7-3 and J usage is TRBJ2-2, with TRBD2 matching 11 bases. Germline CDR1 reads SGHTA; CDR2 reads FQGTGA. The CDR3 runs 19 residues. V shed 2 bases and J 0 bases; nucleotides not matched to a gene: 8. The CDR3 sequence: CASSLGYLAGGSNTGELFF. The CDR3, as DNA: TGTGCCAGCAGCTTAGGTTATCTAGCGGGAGGATCGAACACCGGGGAGCTGTTTTTT.

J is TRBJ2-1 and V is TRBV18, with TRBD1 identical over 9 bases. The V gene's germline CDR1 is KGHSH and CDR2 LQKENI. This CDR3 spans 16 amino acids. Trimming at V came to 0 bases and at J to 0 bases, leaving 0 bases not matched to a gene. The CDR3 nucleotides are TGTGCCAGCTCACCACCGACAGGGGGCTCCTACAATGAGCAGTTCTTC. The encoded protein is CASSPPTGGSYNEQFF.

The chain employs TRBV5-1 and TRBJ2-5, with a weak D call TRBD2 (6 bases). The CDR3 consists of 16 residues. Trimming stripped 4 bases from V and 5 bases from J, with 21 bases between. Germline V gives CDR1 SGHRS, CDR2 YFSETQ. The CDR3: CASSLAPGGGWETQYF. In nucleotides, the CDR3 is TGCGCCAGCAGCCTAGCCCCCGGGGGAGGATGGGAGACCCAGTACTTC.

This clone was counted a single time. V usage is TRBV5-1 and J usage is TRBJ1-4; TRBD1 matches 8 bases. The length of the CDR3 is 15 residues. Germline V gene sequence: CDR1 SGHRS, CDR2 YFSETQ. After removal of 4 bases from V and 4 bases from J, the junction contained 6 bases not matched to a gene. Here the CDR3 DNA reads TGCGCCAGCAGCCTAGGGACAGGAAATAATGAAAAACTGTTTTTT. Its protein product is CASSLGTGNNEKLFF.

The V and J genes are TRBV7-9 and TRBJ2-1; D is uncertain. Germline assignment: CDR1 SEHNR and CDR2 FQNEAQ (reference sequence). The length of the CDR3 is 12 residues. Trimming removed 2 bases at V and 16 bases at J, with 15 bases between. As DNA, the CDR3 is TGTGCCAGCAGCTTAATCGACGGTAGACAATTCTTC. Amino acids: CASSLIDGRQFF.

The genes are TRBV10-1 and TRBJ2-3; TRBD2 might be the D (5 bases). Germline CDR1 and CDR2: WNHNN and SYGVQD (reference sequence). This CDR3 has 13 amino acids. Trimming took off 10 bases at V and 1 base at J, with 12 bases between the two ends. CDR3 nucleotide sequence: TGCGCCACTGGAGATAGCGGCACAGATACGCAGTATTTT. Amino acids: CATGDSGTDTQYF.

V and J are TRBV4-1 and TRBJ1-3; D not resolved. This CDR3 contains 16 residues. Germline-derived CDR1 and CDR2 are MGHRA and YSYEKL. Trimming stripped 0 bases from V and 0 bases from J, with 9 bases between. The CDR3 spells CASSQDPTSSGNTIYF. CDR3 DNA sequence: TGCGCCAGCAGCCAAGATCCGACTAGCTCTGGAAACACCATATATTTT.

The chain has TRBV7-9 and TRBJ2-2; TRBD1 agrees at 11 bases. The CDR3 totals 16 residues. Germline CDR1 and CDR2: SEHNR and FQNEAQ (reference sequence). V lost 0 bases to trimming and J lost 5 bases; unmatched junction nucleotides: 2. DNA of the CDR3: TGTGCCAGCAGCTTAGCCGGGACAGGGGGTACCGGGGAGCTGTTTTTT. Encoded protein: CASSLAGTGGTGELFF.

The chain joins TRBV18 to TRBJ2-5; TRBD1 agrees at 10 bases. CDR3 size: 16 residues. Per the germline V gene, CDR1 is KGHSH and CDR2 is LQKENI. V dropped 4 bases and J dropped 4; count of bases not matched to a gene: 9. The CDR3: CASSLAGTGVVETQYF. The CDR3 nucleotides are TGTGCCAGCTCACTAGCCGGGACAGGGGTTGTAGAGACCCAGTACTTC.

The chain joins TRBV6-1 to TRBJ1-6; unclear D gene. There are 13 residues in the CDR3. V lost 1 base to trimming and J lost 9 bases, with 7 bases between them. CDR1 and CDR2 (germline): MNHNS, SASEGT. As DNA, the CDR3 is TGTGCCAGCAGTGAAGTCAGATTTTCACCCCTCCACTTT. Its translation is CASSEVRFSPLHF.

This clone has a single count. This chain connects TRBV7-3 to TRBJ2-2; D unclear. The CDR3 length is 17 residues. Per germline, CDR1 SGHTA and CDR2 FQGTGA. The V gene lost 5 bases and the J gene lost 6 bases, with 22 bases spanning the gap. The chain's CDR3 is CASSRSKAESDAGELFF. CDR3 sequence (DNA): TGTGCCAGCAGCCGTTCGAAGGCGGAAAGTGACGCCGGGGAGCTGTTTTTT.

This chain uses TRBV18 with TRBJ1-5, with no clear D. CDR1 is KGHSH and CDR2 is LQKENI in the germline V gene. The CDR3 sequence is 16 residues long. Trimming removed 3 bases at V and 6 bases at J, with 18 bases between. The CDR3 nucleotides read TGTGCCAGCTCACCCTCATGGAGCGAGGAGTTTCAGCCCCAGCATTTT. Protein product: CASSPSWSEEFQPQHF.

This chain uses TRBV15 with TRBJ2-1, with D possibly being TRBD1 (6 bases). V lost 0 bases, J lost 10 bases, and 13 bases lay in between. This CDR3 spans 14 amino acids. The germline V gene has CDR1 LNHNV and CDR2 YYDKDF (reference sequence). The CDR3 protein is CATSRDVGAKEQFF. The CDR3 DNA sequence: TGTGCCACCAGCAGAGATGTGGGGGCAAAAGAGCAGTTCTTC.

CDR3 DNA: TGTGCCAGCAGCCCCCTGCACGGGGTTAGAGTACGAGGTACAGATACGCAGTATTTT. It yields the protein CASSPLHGVRVRGTDTQYF. The genes are TRBV7-9 and TRBJ2-3, with D possibly TRBD2 on 5 matching bases. The CDR3 is 19 amino acids. The germline V gene has CDR1 SEHNR and CDR2 FQNEAQ (reference sequence). Trimming took off 5 bases at V and 3 bases at J, with 27 bases between the two ends.

The CDR3 loop is CASSLGTGLEQYF. CDR3 DNA sequence: TGTGCCAGCAGCTTAGGGACAGGGCTCGAGCAGTACTTC. The V and J genes are TRBV11-2 and TRBJ2-7; 8 bases fit TRBD1. With 1 base clipped from V and 6 bases from J, the junction kept 2 bases outside the gene matches. Per the germline V gene, CDR1 is SGHAT and CDR2 is FQNNGV. The CDR3 extends over 13 amino acids.

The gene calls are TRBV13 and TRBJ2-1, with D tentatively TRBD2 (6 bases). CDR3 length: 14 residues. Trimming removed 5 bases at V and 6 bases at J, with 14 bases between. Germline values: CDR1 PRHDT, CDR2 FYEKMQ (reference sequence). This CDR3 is CASSPLSGRNEQFF. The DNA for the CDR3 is TGTGCCAGCAGCCCCCTCAGCGGGCGCAATGAGCAGTTCTTC.

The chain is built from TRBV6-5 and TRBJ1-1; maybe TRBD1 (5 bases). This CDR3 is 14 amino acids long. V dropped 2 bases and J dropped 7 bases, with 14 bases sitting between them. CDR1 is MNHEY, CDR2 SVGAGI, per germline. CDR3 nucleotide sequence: TGTGCCAGCAGTTACGGGGCAGGGCCTATTGAAGCTTTCTTT. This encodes CASSYGAGPIEAFF.

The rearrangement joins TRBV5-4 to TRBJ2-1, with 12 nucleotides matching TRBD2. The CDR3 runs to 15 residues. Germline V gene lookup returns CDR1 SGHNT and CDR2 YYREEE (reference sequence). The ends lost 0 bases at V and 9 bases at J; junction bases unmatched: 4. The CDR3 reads CASSLELAGGGEQFF. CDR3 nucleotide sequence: TGTGCCAGCAGCTTGGAACTAGCGGGGGGCGGTGAGCAGTTCTTC.